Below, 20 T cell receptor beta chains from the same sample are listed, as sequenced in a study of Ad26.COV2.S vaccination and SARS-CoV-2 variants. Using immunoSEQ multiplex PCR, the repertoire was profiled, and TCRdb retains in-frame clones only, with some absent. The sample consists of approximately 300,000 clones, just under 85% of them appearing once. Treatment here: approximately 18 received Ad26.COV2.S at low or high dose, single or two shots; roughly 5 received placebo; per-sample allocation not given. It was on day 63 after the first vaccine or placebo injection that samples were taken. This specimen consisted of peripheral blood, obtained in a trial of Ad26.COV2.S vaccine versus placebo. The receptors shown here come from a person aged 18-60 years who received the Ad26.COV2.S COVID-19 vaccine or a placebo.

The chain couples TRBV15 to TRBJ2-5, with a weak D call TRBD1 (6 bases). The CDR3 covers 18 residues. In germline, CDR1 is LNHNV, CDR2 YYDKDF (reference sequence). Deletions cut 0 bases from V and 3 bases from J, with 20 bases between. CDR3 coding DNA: TGTGCCACCAGCAGAGATATTCAGGGGTGGTACGGAAAAGAGACCCAGTACTTC. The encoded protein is CATSRDIQGWYGKETQYF. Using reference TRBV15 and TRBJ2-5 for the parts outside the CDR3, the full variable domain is DAMVIQNPRYQVTQFGKPVTLSCSQTLNHNVMYWYQQKSSQAPKLLFHYYDKDFNNEADTPDNFQSRRPNTSFCFLDIRSPGLGDTAMYLCATSRDIQGWYGKETQYFGPGTRLLVL.

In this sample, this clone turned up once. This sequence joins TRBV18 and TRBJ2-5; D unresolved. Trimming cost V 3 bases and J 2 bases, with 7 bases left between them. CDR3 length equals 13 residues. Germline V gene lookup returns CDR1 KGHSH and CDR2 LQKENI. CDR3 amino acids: CASSPAPQETQYF. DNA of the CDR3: TGTGCCAGCTCACCGGCGCCTCAAGAGACCCAGTACTTC.

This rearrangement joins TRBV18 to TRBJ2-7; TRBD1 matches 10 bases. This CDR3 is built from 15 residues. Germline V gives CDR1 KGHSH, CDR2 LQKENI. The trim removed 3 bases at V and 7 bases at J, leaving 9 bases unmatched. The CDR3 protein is CASSPAGTGEREQYF. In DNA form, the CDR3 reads TGTGCCAGCTCACCGGCCGGGACAGGGGAAAGAGAGCAGTACTTC. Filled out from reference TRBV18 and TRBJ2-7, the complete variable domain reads NAGVMQNPRHLVRRRGQEARLRCSPMKGHSHVYWYRQLPEEGLKFMVYLQKENIIDESGMPKERFSAEFPKEGPSILRIQQVVRGDSAAYFCASSPAGTGEREQYFGPGTRLTVT.

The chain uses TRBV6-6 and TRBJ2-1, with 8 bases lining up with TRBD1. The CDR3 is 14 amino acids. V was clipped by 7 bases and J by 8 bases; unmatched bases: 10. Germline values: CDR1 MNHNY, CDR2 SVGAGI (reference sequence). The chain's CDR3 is CASKTDRGWHEQFF. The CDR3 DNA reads TGTGCCAGCAAGACTGACAGGGGTTGGCATGAGCAGTTCTTC.

This CDR3 is CASSLTGEQYF. CDR3 sequence (DNA): TGTGCCAGCAGTTTAACGGGCGAGCAGTACTTC. The chain is built from TRBV28 and TRBJ2-7; D unclear. Germline values: CDR1 MDHEN, CDR2 SYDVKM. CDR3 length equals 11 residues. The V gene lost 2 bases and the J gene lost 6 bases, with 5 bases spanning the gap.

The DNA of the CDR3 is TGTGCCAGCAGCCAAGACGGGAGGGTTGGGGAAGAGACCCAGTACTTC. Its translation: CASSQDGRVGEETQYF. The gene calls are TRBV3-1 (or the pseudogene TRBV3-2) and TRBJ2-5; 8 nucleotides match TRBD2. Germline V lookup: CDR1 LGHDT, CDR2 YNNKEL (reference sequence). This CDR3 comprises 16 residues. The V segment lost 0 bases and the J segment 3 bases; nucleotides outside the gene matches: 6.

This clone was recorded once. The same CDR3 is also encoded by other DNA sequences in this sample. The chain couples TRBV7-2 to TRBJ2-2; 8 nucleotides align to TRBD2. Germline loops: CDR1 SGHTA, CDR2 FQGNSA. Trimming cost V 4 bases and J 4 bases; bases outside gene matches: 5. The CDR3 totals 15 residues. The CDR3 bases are TGTGCCAGCAGCTCCCGGACTAGCCTCACCGGGGAGCTGTTTTTT. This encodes CASSSRTSLTGELFF.

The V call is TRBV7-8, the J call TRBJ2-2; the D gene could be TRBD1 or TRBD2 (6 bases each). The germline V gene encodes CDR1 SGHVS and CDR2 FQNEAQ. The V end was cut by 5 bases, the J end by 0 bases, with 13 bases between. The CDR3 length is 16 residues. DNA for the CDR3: TGTGCCAGCAGCGCCAGGGGAGGAGCGAACACCGGGGAGCTGTTTTTT. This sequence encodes CASSARGGANTGELFF.

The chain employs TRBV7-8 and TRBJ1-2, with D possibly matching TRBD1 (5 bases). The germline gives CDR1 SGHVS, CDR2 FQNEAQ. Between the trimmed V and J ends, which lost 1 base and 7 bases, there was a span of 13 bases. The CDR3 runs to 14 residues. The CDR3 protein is CASSLGGAGPGYTF. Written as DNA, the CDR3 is TGTGCCAGCAGCTTAGGAGGGGCGGGACCTGGCTACACCTTC.

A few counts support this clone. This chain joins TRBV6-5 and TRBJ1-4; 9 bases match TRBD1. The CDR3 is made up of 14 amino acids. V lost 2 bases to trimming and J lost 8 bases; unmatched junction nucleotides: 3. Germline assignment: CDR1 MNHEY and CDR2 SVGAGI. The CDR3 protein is CASSYGTGMEKLFF. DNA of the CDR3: TGTGCCAGCAGTTACGGGACAGGGATGGAAAAACTGTTTTTT.

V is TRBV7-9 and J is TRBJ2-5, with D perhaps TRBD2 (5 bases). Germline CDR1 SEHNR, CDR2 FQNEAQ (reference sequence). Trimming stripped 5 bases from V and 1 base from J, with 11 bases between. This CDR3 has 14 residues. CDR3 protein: CASSHNSAQETQYF. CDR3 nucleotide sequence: TGTGCCAGCAGCCATAATAGCGCCCAAGAGACCCAGTACTTC.

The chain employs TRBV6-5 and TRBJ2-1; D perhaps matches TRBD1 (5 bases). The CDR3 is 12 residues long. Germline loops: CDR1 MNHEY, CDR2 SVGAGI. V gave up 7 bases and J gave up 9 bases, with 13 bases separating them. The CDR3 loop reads CASTDSVGEQFF. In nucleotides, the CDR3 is TGTGCCAGCACAGACAGCGTGGGTGAGCAGTTCTTC.

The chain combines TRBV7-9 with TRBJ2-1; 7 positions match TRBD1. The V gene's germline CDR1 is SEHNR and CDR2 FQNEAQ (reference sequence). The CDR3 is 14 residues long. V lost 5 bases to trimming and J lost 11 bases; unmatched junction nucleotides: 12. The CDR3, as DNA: TGTGCCAGCAGCGACCAGGGACAGCCCTTTAAGCAGTTCTTC. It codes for CASSDQGQPFKQFF. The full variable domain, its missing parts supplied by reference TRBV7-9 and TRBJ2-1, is DTGVSQNPRHKITKRGQNVTFRCDPISEHNRLYWYRQTLGQGPEFLTYFQNEAQLEKSRLLSDRFSAERPKGSFSTLEIQRTEQGDSAMYLCASSDQGQPFKQFFGPGTRLTVL.

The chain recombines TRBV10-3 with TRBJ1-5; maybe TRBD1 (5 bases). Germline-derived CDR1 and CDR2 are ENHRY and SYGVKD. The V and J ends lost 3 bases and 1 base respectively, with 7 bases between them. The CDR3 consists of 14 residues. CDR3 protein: CAISDHRSNQPQHF. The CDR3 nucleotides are TGTGCCATCAGTGACCACAGGAGCAATCAGCCCCAGCATTTT.

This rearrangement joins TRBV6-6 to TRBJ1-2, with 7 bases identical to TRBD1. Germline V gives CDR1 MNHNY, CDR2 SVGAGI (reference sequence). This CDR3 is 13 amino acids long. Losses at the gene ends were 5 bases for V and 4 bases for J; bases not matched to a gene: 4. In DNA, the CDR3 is TGTGCCAGCAGTATCCGGGACAGCTATGGCTACACCTTC. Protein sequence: CASSIRDSYGYTF.

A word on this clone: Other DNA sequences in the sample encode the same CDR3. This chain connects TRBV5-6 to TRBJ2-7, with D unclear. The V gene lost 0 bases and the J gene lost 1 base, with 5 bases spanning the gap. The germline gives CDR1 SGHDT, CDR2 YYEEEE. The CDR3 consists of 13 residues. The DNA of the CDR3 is TGTGCCAGCAGCTTGGCCGGTTCCTACGAGCAGTACTTC. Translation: CASSLAGSYEQYF.

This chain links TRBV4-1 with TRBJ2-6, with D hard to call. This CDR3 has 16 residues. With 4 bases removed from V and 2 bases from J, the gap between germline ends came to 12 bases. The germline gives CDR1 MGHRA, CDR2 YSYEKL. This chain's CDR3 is CASSPGRAAGANVLTF. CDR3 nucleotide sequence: TGCGCCAGCAGCCCAGGTCGGGCAGCTGGGGCCAACGTCCTGACTTTC.

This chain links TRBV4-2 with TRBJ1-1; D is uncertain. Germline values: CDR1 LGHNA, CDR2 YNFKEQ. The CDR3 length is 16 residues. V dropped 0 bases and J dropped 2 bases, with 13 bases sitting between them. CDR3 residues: CASSQDPPQYNTEAFF. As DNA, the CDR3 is TGTGCCAGCAGCCAAGATCCCCCACAGTATAACACTGAAGCTTTCTTT.

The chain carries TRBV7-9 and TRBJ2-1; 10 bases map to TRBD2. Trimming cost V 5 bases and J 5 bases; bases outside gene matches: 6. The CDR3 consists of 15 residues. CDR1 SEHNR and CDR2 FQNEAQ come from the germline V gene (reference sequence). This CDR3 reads CASSGSGGRNNEQFF. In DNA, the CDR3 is TGTGCCAGCAGCGGTAGCGGGGGGAGGAACAATGAGCAGTTCTTC.

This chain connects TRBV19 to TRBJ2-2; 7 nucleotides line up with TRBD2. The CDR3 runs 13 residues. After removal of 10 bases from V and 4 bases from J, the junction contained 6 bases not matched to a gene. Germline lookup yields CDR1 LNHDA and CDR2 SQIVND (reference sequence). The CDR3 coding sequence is TGTGCCACCGAGGGGAGGGGCACCGGGGAGCTGTTTTTT. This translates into CATEGRGTGELFF.